This is a list of T cell receptor beta chains from one sample in a study of cytomegalovirus exposure and HLA in healthy donors. TCRdb's table, derived via immunoSEQ multiplex PCR, lists solely in-frame clones and lacks some. This sample has around 130,000 clones; roughly 82% occur once, and the top ten carry about 1%. Sequencing was done on a sample of PBMCs. Receptor source: a boy between 10 and 17 years old in good health and CMV-seronegative. Each CDR3 is given with its conserved first and last residue. The D gene is left open where the match is weak. The size of a clone is reported for some rows only, either as once, few or many, or as a class for expanded clones.

. TRBJ2-6 . TRBV5-1 TGCGCCAGCAGCGCTCAGGCCTCCTATCCTGGGGCCAACGTCCTGACTTTC CASSAQASYPGANVLTF
. TRBJ1-5 TRBD1 TRBV27 TGTGCCAGCAGACGGGACAGCCATCAGCCCCAGCATTTT CASRRDSHQPQHF
. TRBJ2-7 TRBD2 TRBV11-3 TGTGCCAGCAGCTCTAGCGGGTACGAGCAGTACTTC CASSSSGYEQYF
. TRBJ2-1 TRBD2 TRBV2 TGTGCCAGCATTCCTAGCGGGAATTACAATGAGCAGTTCTTC CASIPSGNYNEQFF
. TRBJ2-3 TRBD2 TRBV30 TGTGCCTGGAGTGGACCGGGACTAGCGCCCGACAGTGAGCAGTATTTT CAWSGPGLAPDSEQYF
. TRBJ1-1 . TRBV18 TGTGCCAGCTCGGGCCAAAAGGAAGCTTTCTTT CASSGQKEAFF
. TRBJ2-3 . TRBV18 TGTGCCAGCTCGCCGATAGCGGCAGATACGCAGTATTTT CASSPIAADTQYF
. TRBJ2-7 . TRBV5-1 TGCGCCAGCAGCTTGGTCGAGGGCAGGATAATCTCCTACGAGCAGTACTTC CASSLVEGRIISYEQYF
. TRBJ2-3 TRBD2 TRBV5-1 TGCGCCAGCAGCTCTAGCGGGAGCACAGATACGCAGTATTTT CASSSSGSTDTQYF
. TRBJ1-2 TRBD1 TRBV6-5 TGTGCCAGCAGCCCCGACGGACAGGCCTCGAGTGGCTACACCTTC CASSPDGQASSGYTF
. TRBJ1-4 . TRBV27 TGTGCCAGCCAACAGGGTACTAATGAAAAACTGTTTTTT CASQQGTNEKLFF
. TRBJ2-1 TRBD2 TRBV27 TGTGCCAGCAGCCCCATGGGGGGTAGCGGGTCCCCCTACAATGAGCAGTTCTTC CASSPMGGSGSPYNEQFF
. TRBJ2-7 . TRBV11-2 TGTGCCAGCAGCCCGCCTCCTGGGAGGCATTATACCTACGAGCAGTACTTC CASSPPPGRHYTYEQYF
. TRBJ2-5 . TRBV5-4 TGTGCCAGCAGCACCCGGACAGACGTAGAGACCCAGTACTTC CASSTRTDVETQYF
. TRBJ2-7 . TRBV6-5 TGTGCCAGCAGTTACTTCGGGTACGAGCAGTACTTC CASSYFGYEQYF
. TRBJ2-7 . TRBV4-1 TGCGCCAGCAGCCAAGAGCAGCGCAGTTCCTACGAGCAGTACTTC CASSQEQRSSYEQYF
. TRBJ2-7 . TRBV15 TGTGCCACCAGCAGACAGGGAAAGGGCAGCGAGCAGTACTTC CATSRQGKGSEQYF
once TRBJ1-1 TRBD1 TRBV6-5 TGTGCCAGCAGTTATTACGTGGGACAGGGTAGTGAAGCTTTCTTT CASSYYVGQGSEAFF
. TRBJ2-5 TRBD2 TRBV30 TGTGCCTGGGGACTAGCGAGCATATTGGGGACCCAGTACTTC CAWGLASILGTQYF
. TRBJ1-4 . TRBV4-1 TGCGCCAGCAGTCCCACCCTCGGGGAAAAACTGTTTTTT CASSPTLGEKLFF
. TRBJ2-3 . TRBV5-1 TGCGCCAGCAGCTCCCCTAGCACAGATACGCAGTATTTT CASSSPSTDTQYF
. TRBJ2-5 TRBD2 TRBV18 TGTGCCAGCTCACCGGGACTAGCGGGCCAAGAGACCCAGTACTTC CASSPGLAGQETQYF
. TRBJ2-7 . TRBV11-2 TGTGCCAGCAGCCCAGTCCAGGTTGAGCAGTACTTC CASSPVQVEQYF
. TRBJ2-1 TRBD2 TRBV27 TGTGCCAGCAGCGTACTAGCGGGAGCGGCAAGTGAGCAGTTCTTC CASSVLAGAASEQFF
. TRBJ2-5 TRBD2 TRBV4-1 TGCGCCAGCAGCCAAGGAGGACTAGCGGGAGTAGGAGAGACCCAGTACTTC CASSQGGLAGVGETQYF
. TRBJ2-2 . TRBV19 TGTGCCAGAAGATACAGCGGAGGAGGTAACACCGGGGAGCTGTTTTTT CARRYSGGGNTGELFF
. TRBJ1-2 TRBD1 TRBV7-9 TGTGCCAGCAGCACCTCGGGACAGGGTTGGGAGGGCTACACCTTC CASSTSGQGWEGYTF
. TRBJ2-5 . TRBV6-5 TGTGCCAGCAGACAAAGGGGGTATCGGCAAGAGACCCAGTACTTC CASRQRGYRQETQYF
. TRBJ1-2 . TRBV5-1 TGCGCCAGCAGCTTGGACGGGGTAGCGGCCTATGGCTACACCTTC CASSLDGVAAYGYTF
few TRBJ1-1 . TRBV6-5 TGTGCCAGCCACCTATACACTGAAGCTTTCTTT CASHLYTEAFF
. TRBJ2-7 TRBD1 TRBV5-1 TGCGCCAGCAGCTTGGGAGGGACAGGGGGCTACGAGCAGTACTTC CASSLGGTGGYEQYF
. TRBJ2-7 . TRBV5-1 TGCGCCAGCAGCCCCCAGGCAGGCTTAAGTGAGCAGTACTTC CASSPQAGLSEQYF